Sequencing of this T cell receptor beta chain was carried out in a study of T cells in Graves' hyperthyroidism and ophthalmopathy. Overall study findings and caveats: A model of 13 V-J pairs discriminated ophthalmopathy from stable hyperthyroidism. Most clonotypes expanded in the thyroid (above 0.001) were also present in blood.

What was amplified from RNA transcripts were TCR beta CDR3 regions. Researchers ran a first-round RT-PCR on the TCR CDR3 using the HTBI primer set. One entry per CDR3 protein, called by TCRdb with MiXCR from the multiplex PCR reads. The profile covers about 610,000 distinct CDR3 sequences, with about 15% appearing a single time and roughly 4.5% taken by the ten largest. This clonotype came up a few times. What it binds is unknown. A much larger clone is a single base away; this may be a read error. Those patients with uncontrolled infection, other autoimmune disease, pregnancy or lactation were excluded. Used for diagnoses were clinical symptoms, serum thyroxine and TRAb, thyroid ultrasound and orbital computed tomography. This TCR was recovered from a woman in her 40s with Graves' ophthalmopathy. The sample consisted of blood.

CDR3 residues: CASSLSGSFYSYTF. CDR3 nucleotide sequence: TGTGCCAGCAGTTTGTCGGGTTCCTTCTATAGCTACACCTTC. The chain carries TRBV12-3 or TRBV12-4 and TRBJ1-2, with D hard to call. The CDR3 is made up of 14 amino acids.